A selection of T cell receptor beta chains follows, all from one sample in a study of blood T cell repertoires in COVID-19. Assay: immunoSEQ multiplex PCR; the TCRdb copy retains only in-frame clones and omits some. This sample has tens of thousands of clones, with roughly 87% found just once. Source material: peripheral blood. The receptor source for this set is a human donor in a cohort sampled during active COVID-19. Each CDR3 is given with its conserved first and last residue. Each record gives: CDR3 length, clone size, J gene, V gene, D gene, CDR3 DNA, CDR3 protein. D genes are given only for firm matches. Clone size, where shown, is once, few, many, or a class for clones that have expanded.

cdr3_length: 15; clone_size: -; j_call: TRBJ1-4; v_call: TRBV7-2; d_call: -; cdr3_nt: TGTGCCAGCAGCTTAGTGCGCTCAACTAATGAAAAACTGTTTTTT; cdr3_aa: CASSLVRSTNEKLFF
cdr3_length: 17; clone_size: -; j_call: TRBJ2-7; v_call: TRBV5-1; d_call: TRBD1; cdr3_nt: TGCGCCAGCAGCTCGCTACCCGGGACAGAGGCTGACCACGAGCAGTACTTC; cdr3_aa: CASSSLPGTEADHEQYF
cdr3_length: 12; clone_size: -; j_call: TRBJ2-2; v_call: TRBV3-1/TRBV3-2; d_call: -; cdr3_nt: TGTGCCAGCAGCCAAGGTGGAGGAGGGCTGTTTTTT; cdr3_aa: CASSQGGGGLFF
cdr3_length: 14; clone_size: -; j_call: TRBJ2-7; v_call: TRBV11-2; d_call: TRBD1; cdr3_nt: TGTGCCAGCAGCCTAGAGGGACAGAGCTACGAGCAGTACTTC; cdr3_aa: CASSLEGQSYEQYF
cdr3_length: 13; clone_size: once; j_call: TRBJ2-7; v_call: TRBV4-1; d_call: TRBD2; cdr3_nt: TGCGCCAGCAGCCAAGGGGGCCGGGAGGGGCAGTACTTC; cdr3_aa: CASSQGGREGQYF
cdr3_length: 14; clone_size: -; j_call: TRBJ1-1; v_call: TRBV18; d_call: -; cdr3_nt: TGTGCCAGCAAAACCGGGACAATGAACACTGAAGCTTTCTTT; cdr3_aa: CASKTGTMNTEAFF
cdr3_length: 12; clone_size: -; j_call: TRBJ1-1; v_call: TRBV2; d_call: -; cdr3_nt: TGTGCCAGCAGTGGCGGGGGGACTGAAGCTTTCTTT; cdr3_aa: CASSGGGTEAFF
cdr3_length: 24; clone_size: -; j_call: TRBJ2-3; v_call: TRBV19; d_call: TRBD2; cdr3_nt: TGTGCCAGTAGTATAGATCCAAGGAGAGGAGGTGGGAGGGCAAAAGGCTTTGGGACAGATACGCAGTATTTT; cdr3_aa: CASSIDPRRGGGRAKGFGTDTQYF
cdr3_length: 15; clone_size: -; j_call: TRBJ2-5; v_call: TRBV11-2; d_call: -; cdr3_nt: TGTGCCAGCAGCTTACCGACCAGGGCCCAAGAGACCCAGTACTTC; cdr3_aa: CASSLPTRAQETQYF
cdr3_length: 15; clone_size: -; j_call: TRBJ1-3; v_call: TRBV9; d_call: -; cdr3_nt: TGTGCCAGCAGCGCTAGTACGGGACTCAGAAACACCATATATTTT; cdr3_aa: CASSASTGLRNTIYF
cdr3_length: 15; clone_size: -; j_call: TRBJ2-7; v_call: TRBV5-1; d_call: -; cdr3_nt: TGCGCCAGCAGCTTGGACAGTGCGAGCTCCTACGAGCAGTACTTC; cdr3_aa: CASSLDSASSYEQYF
cdr3_length: 13; clone_size: -; j_call: TRBJ1-2; v_call: TRBV5-1; d_call: -; cdr3_nt: TGCGCCAGCAGCTCAGACAGCAACTATGGCTACACCTTC; cdr3_aa: CASSSDSNYGYTF
cdr3_length: 14; clone_size: -; j_call: TRBJ1-1; v_call: TRBV18; d_call: -; cdr3_nt: TGTGCCAGCTCACCACCCGCAGGGAAGGCTGAAGCTTTCTTT; cdr3_aa: CASSPPAGKAEAFF
cdr3_length: 16; clone_size: -; j_call: TRBJ2-5; v_call: TRBV5-4; d_call: TRBD2; cdr3_nt: TGTGCCAGCAGCACGGGGACTAGTGGGATGGAGGAGACCCAGTACTTC; cdr3_aa: CASSTGTSGMEETQYF
cdr3_length: 15; clone_size: -; j_call: TRBJ1-2; v_call: TRBV6-6; d_call: TRBD1; cdr3_nt: TGTGCCAGCAGTTCCACCGGGACAGGGGCGCATGGCTACACCTTC; cdr3_aa: CASSSTGTGAHGYTF
cdr3_length: 15; clone_size: -; j_call: TRBJ2-1; v_call: TRBV5-4; d_call: -; cdr3_nt: TGTGCCAGCAGCTTGGGTAGCGGAGTCTACAATGAGCAGTTCTTC; cdr3_aa: CASSLGSGVYNEQFF
cdr3_length: 14; clone_size: -; j_call: TRBJ1-2; v_call: TRBV6-5; d_call: TRBD1; cdr3_nt: TGTGCCAGCAGCCCCGCAGGGGGGCTGATTGGCTACACCTTC; cdr3_aa: CASSPAGGLIGYTF
cdr3_length: 13; clone_size: -; j_call: TRBJ1-1; v_call: TRBV10-2; d_call: -; cdr3_nt: TGCGCCAGCATCGCGGAGGTCAGCACTGAAGCTTTCTTT; cdr3_aa: CASIAEVSTEAFF
cdr3_length: 15; clone_size: -; j_call: TRBJ1-2; v_call: TRBV5-6; d_call: TRBD1; cdr3_nt: TGTGCCAGCAGCTTGGGACAGGGTATTGTCTATGGCTACACCTTC; cdr3_aa: CASSLGQGIVYGYTF
cdr3_length: 16; clone_size: once; j_call: TRBJ1-3; v_call: TRBV11-2; d_call: -; cdr3_nt: TGTGCCAGCAGCCCAATTCGGGGATCCTCCGGAAACACCATATATTTT; cdr3_aa: CASSPIRGSSGNTIYF
cdr3_length: 15; clone_size: once; j_call: TRBJ2-2; v_call: TRBV7-8; d_call: TRBD1; cdr3_nt: TGTGCCAGCAGCGGGACAGGGGGCGCCACCGGGGAGCTGTTTTTT; cdr3_aa: CASSGTGGATGELFF
cdr3_length: 17; clone_size: -; j_call: TRBJ1-5; v_call: TRBV10-3; d_call: TRBD1; cdr3_nt: TGTGCCATCAGTCGAAAACCCGGACAGGGCAGCAATCAGCCCCAGCATTTT; cdr3_aa: CAISRKPGQGSNQPQHF
cdr3_length: 15; clone_size: -; j_call: TRBJ2-5; v_call: TRBV6-5; d_call: -; cdr3_nt: TGTGCCAGCAGTTACTTCGGTAGTCGTGCGGAGACCCAGTACTTC; cdr3_aa: CASSYFGSRAETQYF
cdr3_length: 15; clone_size: -; j_call: TRBJ2-2; v_call: TRBV5-1; d_call: TRBD2; cdr3_nt: TGCGCCAGCAGCTTGAAGAGCGGGGGCACCGGGGAGCTGTTTTTT; cdr3_aa: CASSLKSGGTGELFF
cdr3_length: 13; clone_size: -; j_call: TRBJ2-5; v_call: TRBV4-1; d_call: -; cdr3_nt: TGCGCCAGCTACACAGGGCCTGGGGAGACCCAGTACTTC; cdr3_aa: CASYTGPGETQYF
cdr3_length: 17; clone_size: -; j_call: TRBJ2-3; v_call: TRBV2; d_call: TRBD2; cdr3_nt: TGTGCCAGCACCCGACTAGCGAGATCTCCTAGCACAGATACGCAGTATTTT; cdr3_aa: CASTRLARSPSTDTQYF
cdr3_length: 15; clone_size: -; j_call: TRBJ1-2; v_call: TRBV30; d_call: -; cdr3_nt: TGTGCCTGGACCCAAGGGGAGGGGATGAACTATGGCTACACCTTC; cdr3_aa: CAWTQGEGMNYGYTF
cdr3_length: 16; clone_size: -; j_call: TRBJ2-7; v_call: TRBV30; d_call: -; cdr3_nt: TGTGCCTGGAGTGTGGGTGGGGCTAGTCGCTCCTACGAGCAGTACTTC; cdr3_aa: CAWSVGGASRSYEQYF
cdr3_length: 17; clone_size: -; j_call: TRBJ2-1; v_call: TRBV27; d_call: TRBD2; cdr3_nt: TGTGCCAGCAGTCCGCGGGCGCCAGCGGGAGCGAACAATGAGCAGTTCTTC; cdr3_aa: CASSPRAPAGANNEQFF
cdr3_length: 14; clone_size: -; j_call: TRBJ2-2; v_call: TRBV5-1; d_call: TRBD1; cdr3_nt: TGCGCCAGCAGGGGACAGGGGGTCACCGGGGAGCTGTTTTTT; cdr3_aa: CASRGQGVTGELFF
cdr3_length: 15; clone_size: -; j_call: TRBJ2-7; v_call: TRBV9; d_call: -; cdr3_nt: TGTGCCAGCAGCGTAGGTGGGGGGGCAACGAACGAGCAGTACTTC; cdr3_aa: CASSVGGGATNEQYF
cdr3_length: 14; clone_size: -; j_call: TRBJ2-3; v_call: TRBV4-1; d_call: TRBD2; cdr3_nt: TGCGCCAGCAGCCCGCTCAGCGGGGCAGATACGCAGTATTTT; cdr3_aa: CASSPLSGADTQYF
cdr3_length: 14; clone_size: -; j_call: TRBJ2-1; v_call: TRBV5-1; d_call: -; cdr3_nt: TGCGCCAGCAGCTTAATGGACAGTTACAATGAGCAGTTCTTC; cdr3_aa: CASSLMDSYNEQFF
cdr3_length: 15; clone_size: -; j_call: TRBJ1-4; v_call: TRBV7-6; d_call: -; cdr3_nt: TGTGCCAGCAGCTTAGGGTCAGGCTTTAATGAAAAACTGTTTTTT; cdr3_aa: CASSLGSGFNEKLFF
cdr3_length: 15; clone_size: -; j_call: TRBJ1-1; v_call: TRBV28; d_call: -; cdr3_nt: TGTGCCAGCAGTTTGGGGGGATGGGGGAACACTGAAGCTTTCTTT; cdr3_aa: CASSLGGWGNTEAFF
cdr3_length: 14; clone_size: -; j_call: TRBJ1-6; v_call: TRBV27; d_call: -; cdr3_nt: TGTGCCAGCAGTTTTAACAATTACCACGAACCCCTCCACTTT; cdr3_aa: CASSFNNYHEPLHF
cdr3_length: 17; clone_size: once; j_call: TRBJ2-1; v_call: TRBV3-1/TRBV3-2; d_call: TRBD2; cdr3_nt: TGTGCCAGCAGCCGAATTGGGACTAGCGGGAGACTCAATGAGCAGTTCTTC; cdr3_aa: CASSRIGTSGRLNEQFF
cdr3_length: 16; clone_size: -; j_call: TRBJ2-3; v_call: TRBV7-2; d_call: -; cdr3_nt: TGTGCCAGCAGCTTAGCGGTGGGGGCCAGCACAGATACGCAGTATTTT; cdr3_aa: CASSLAVGASTDTQYF
cdr3_length: 12; clone_size: few; j_call: TRBJ1-3; v_call: TRBV6-5; d_call: TRBD1; cdr3_nt: TGTGCCAGCAGCGGACAGGCTAACACCATATATTTT; cdr3_aa: CASSGQANTIYF
cdr3_length: 16; clone_size: -; j_call: TRBJ2-7; v_call: TRBV5-4; d_call: TRBD2; cdr3_nt: TGTGCCAGCAGCTTGGGGCTAGCGGGGTTAGGTTGGGAGCAGTACTTC; cdr3_aa: CASSLGLAGLGWEQYF
cdr3_length: 16; clone_size: -; j_call: TRBJ2-3; v_call: TRBV7-6; d_call: -; cdr3_nt: TGTGCCAGCAGCTTAGCGTCGGCTAGTTACTTCAATGCGCAGTATTTT; cdr3_aa: CASSLASASYFNAQYF
cdr3_length: 13; clone_size: -; j_call: TRBJ2-7; v_call: TRBV2; d_call: TRBD2; cdr3_nt: TGTGCCAGCAGTGAAGCGCGGGAGGGCGGGCAGTACTTC; cdr3_aa: CASSEAREGGQYF
cdr3_length: 18; clone_size: once; j_call: TRBJ2-7; v_call: TRBV7-8; d_call: TRBD2; cdr3_nt: TGTGCCAGCGGCGAAGGACTAGCGGGATCCCGGGTGGCTTACGAGCAGTACTTC; cdr3_aa: CASGEGLAGSRVAYEQYF
cdr3_length: 15; clone_size: -; j_call: TRBJ2-2; v_call: TRBV11-2; d_call: TRBD1; cdr3_nt: TGTGCCAGCAGCCCCGACAGGGGGGCGACCGGGGAGCTGTTTTTT; cdr3_aa: CASSPDRGATGELFF
cdr3_length: 14; clone_size: -; j_call: TRBJ2-1; v_call: TRBV2; d_call: TRBD2; cdr3_nt: TGTGGGGCGGGGGGGACTAGCGGCTACAATGAGCAGTTCTTC; cdr3_aa: CGAGGTSGYNEQFF
cdr3_length: 16; clone_size: -; j_call: TRBJ1-3; v_call: TRBV5-1; d_call: TRBD1; cdr3_nt: TGCGCCAGCAGCTTGGAGGGGGCTGACTCTGGAAACACCATATATTTT; cdr3_aa: CASSLEGADSGNTIYF
cdr3_length: 18; clone_size: -; j_call: TRBJ2-7; v_call: TRBV19; d_call: TRBD2; cdr3_nt: TGTGCCAGTAGTATAGAGAACTCCGGGACTAGCGGGACCTACGAGCAGTACTTC; cdr3_aa: CASSIENSGTSGTYEQYF
cdr3_length: 16; clone_size: -; j_call: TRBJ2-2; v_call: TRBV18; d_call: TRBD2; cdr3_nt: TGTGCCAGCTCCTTACGAACTAGCGGGAACACCGGGGAGCTGTTTTTT; cdr3_aa: CASSLRTSGNTGELFF
cdr3_length: 14; clone_size: -; j_call: TRBJ2-7; v_call: TRBV18; d_call: TRBD1; cdr3_nt: TGTGCCAGCTCACCCCAACAGGGGGTTTTTGAGCAGTACTTC; cdr3_aa: CASSPQQGVFEQYF
cdr3_length: 18; clone_size: -; j_call: TRBJ2-1; v_call: TRBV27; d_call: -; cdr3_nt: TGTGCCAGCAGTTTTAGGAGCCAGGGACTCAGACCTTACAATGAGCAGTTCTTC; cdr3_aa: CASSFRSQGLRPYNEQFF
cdr3_length: 13; clone_size: -; j_call: TRBJ2-1; v_call: TRBV10-2; d_call: -; cdr3_nt: TGCGCCAGCAGAGGTCTAGCCTACAATGAGCAGTTCTTC; cdr3_aa: CASRGLAYNEQFF
cdr3_length: 17; clone_size: -; j_call: TRBJ2-5; v_call: TRBV5-1; d_call: TRBD2; cdr3_nt: TGCGCCAGCAGCCAAGGACTAGCGGGAATTGAGGGGGAGACCCAGTACTTC; cdr3_aa: CASSQGLAGIEGETQYF